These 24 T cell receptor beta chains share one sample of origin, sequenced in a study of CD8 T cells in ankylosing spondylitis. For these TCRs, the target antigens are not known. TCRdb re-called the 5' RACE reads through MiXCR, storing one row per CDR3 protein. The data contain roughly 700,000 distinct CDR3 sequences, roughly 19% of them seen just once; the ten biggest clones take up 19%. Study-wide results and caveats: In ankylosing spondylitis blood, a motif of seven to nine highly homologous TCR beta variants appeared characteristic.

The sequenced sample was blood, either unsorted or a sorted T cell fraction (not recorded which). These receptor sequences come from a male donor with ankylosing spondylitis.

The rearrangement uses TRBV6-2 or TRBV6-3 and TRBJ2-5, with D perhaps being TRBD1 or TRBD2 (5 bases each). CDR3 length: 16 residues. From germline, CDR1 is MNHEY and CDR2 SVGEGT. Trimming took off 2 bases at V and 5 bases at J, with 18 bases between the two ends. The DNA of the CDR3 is TGTGCCAGCAGTTACAGCGCGGTCGAGGGGCCCGAGACCCAGTACTTC. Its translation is CASSYSAVEGPETQYF.

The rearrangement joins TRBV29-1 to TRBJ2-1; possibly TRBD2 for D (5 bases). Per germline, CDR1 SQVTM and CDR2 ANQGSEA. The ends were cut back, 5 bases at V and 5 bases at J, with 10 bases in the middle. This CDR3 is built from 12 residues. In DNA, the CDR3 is TGCAGCGTTCGACTATCTCACAATGAGCAGTTCTTC. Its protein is CSVRLSHNEQFF.

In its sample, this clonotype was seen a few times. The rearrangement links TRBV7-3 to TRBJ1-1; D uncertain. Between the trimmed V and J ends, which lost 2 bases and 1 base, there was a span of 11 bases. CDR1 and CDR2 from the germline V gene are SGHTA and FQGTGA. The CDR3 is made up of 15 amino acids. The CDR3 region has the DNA TGTGCCAGCAGCTTATTGGCAGTACAGAACACTGAAGCTTTCTTT. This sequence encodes CASSLLAVQNTEAFF. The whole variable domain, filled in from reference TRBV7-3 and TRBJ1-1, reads GAGVSQTPSNKVTEKGKYVELRCDPISGHTALYWYRQSLGQGPEFLIYFQGTGAADDSGLPNDRFFAVRPEGSVSTLKIQRTERGDSAVYLCASSLLAVQNTEAFFGQGTRLTVV.

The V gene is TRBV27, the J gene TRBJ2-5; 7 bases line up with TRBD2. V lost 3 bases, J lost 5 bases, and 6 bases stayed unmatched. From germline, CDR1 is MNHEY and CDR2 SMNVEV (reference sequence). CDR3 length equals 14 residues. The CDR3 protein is CASSFLGEGETQYF. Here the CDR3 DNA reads TGTGCCAGCAGTTTTTTAGGGGAGGGGGAGACCCAGTACTTC.

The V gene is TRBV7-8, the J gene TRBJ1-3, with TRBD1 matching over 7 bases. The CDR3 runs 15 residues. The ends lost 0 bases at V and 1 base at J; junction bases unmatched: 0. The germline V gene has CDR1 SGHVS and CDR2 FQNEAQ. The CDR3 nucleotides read TGTGCCAGCAGCTTAGCGGGACAGTCTGGAAACACCATATATTTT. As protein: CASSLAGQSGNTIYF.

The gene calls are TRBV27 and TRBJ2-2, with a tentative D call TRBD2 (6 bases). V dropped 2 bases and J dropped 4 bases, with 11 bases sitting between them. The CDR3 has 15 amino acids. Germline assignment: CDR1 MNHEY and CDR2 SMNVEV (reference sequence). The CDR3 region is CASSLTSSGTGELFF. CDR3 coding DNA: TGTGCCAGCAGTTTAACTAGCTCGGGCACCGGGGAGCTGTTTTTT.

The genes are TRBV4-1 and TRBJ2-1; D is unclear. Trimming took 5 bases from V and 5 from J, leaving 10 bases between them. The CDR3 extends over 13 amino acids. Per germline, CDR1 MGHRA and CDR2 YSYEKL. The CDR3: CASSGWRNNEQFF. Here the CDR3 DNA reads TGCGCCAGCAGCGGATGGCGGAACAATGAGCAGTTCTTC.

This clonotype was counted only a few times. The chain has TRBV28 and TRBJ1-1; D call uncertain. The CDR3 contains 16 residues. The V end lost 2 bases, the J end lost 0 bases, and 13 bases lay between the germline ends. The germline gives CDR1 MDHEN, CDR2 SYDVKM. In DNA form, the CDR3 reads TGTGCCAGCAGTTTAGCGGCAGTCCCATTGAACACTGAAGCTTTCTTT. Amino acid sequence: CASSLAAVPLNTEAFF.

The CDR3 protein is CASSVAGENTEAFF. In DNA form, the CDR3 reads TGTGCCAGCAGTGTGGCAGGTGAGAACACTGAAGCTTTCTTT. V gene TRBV6-1 combines with J gene TRBJ1-1, with D uncertain. Germline assignment: CDR1 MNHNS and CDR2 SASEGT. The ends were cut back, 4 bases at V and 1 base at J, with 10 bases in the middle. The CDR3 is 14 residues long.

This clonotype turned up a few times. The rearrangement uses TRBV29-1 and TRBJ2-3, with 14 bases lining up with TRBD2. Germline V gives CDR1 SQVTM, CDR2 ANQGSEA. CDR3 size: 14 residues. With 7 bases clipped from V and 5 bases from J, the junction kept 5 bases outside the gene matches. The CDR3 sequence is CSAAGLAGVDTQYF. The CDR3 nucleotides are TGCAGCGCGGCGGGACTAGCGGGAGTAGATACGCAGTATTTT.

DNA for the CDR3: TGCGCCAGCAGCTCAGGGGATTCCCACTACGAGCAGTACTTC. Protein: CASSSGDSHYEQYF. The chain recombines TRBV5-1 with TRBJ2-7, with D possibly matching TRBD1 (6 bases). This CDR3 has 14 residues. V gave up 3 bases and J gave up 3 bases, with 13 bases separating them. CDR1 is SGHRS, CDR2 YFSETQ, per germline.

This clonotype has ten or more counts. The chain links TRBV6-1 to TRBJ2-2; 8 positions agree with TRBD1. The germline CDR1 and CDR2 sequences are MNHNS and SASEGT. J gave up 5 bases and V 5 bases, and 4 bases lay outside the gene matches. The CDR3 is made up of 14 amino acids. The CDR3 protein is CASSPGQGTGELFF. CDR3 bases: TGTGCCAGCAGTCCCGGACAGGGTACCGGGGAGCTGTTTTTT.

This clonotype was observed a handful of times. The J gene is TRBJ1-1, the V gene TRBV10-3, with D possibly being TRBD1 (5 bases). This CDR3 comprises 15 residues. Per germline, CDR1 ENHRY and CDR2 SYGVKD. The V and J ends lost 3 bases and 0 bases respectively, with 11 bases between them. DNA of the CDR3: TGTGCCATCAGTGACGGGACCTTGATGAACACTGAAGCTTTCTTT. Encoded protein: CAISDGTLMNTEAFF.

DNA for the CDR3: TGCAGTGCTAGAGGGGCTAGCGGGAGGGACGAGCAGTACTTC. It specifies CSARGASGRDEQYF. This rearrangement joins TRBV20-1 to TRBJ2-7; 12 bases line up with TRBD2. Germline V gene sequence: CDR1 DFQATT, CDR2 SNEGSKA (reference sequence). J lost 5 bases, V lost 1 base, and 3 bases had no gene match. The CDR3 extends over 14 amino acids.

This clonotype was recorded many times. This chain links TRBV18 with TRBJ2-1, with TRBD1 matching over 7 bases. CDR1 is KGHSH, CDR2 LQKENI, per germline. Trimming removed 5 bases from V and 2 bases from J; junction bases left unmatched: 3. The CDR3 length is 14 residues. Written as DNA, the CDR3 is TGTGCCAGCTCAACAGGGGTACCCTACAATGAGCAGTTCTTC. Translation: CASSTGVPYNEQFF.

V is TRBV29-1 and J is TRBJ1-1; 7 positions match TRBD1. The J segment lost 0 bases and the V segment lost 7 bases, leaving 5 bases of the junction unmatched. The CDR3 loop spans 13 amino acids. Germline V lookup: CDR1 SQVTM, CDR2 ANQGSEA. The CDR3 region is CSAQGDMNTEAFF. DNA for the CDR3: TGCAGCGCGCAGGGGGATATGAACACTGAAGCTTTCTTT. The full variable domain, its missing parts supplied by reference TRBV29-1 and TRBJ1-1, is SAVISQKPSRDICQRGTSLTIQCQVDSQVTMMFWYRQQPGQSLTLIATANQGSEATYESGFVIDKFPISRPNLTFSTLTVSNMSPEDSSIYLCSAQGDMNTEAFFGQGTRLTVV.

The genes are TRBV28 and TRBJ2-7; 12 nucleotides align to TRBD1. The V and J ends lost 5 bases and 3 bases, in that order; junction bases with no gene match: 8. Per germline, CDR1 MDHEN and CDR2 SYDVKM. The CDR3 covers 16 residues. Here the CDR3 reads CASSPPGTGGFYEQYF. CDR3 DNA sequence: TGTGCCAGCAGTCCCCCCGGGACAGGGGGCTTCTACGAGCAGTACTTC.

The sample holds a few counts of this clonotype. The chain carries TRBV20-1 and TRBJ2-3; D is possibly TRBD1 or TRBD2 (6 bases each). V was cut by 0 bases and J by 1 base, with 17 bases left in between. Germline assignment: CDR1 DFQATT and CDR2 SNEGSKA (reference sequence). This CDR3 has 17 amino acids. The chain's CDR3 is CSARDLWGASGTDTQYF. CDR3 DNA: TGCAGTGCTAGAGATCTATGGGGGGCGTCGGGCACAGATACGCAGTATTTT.

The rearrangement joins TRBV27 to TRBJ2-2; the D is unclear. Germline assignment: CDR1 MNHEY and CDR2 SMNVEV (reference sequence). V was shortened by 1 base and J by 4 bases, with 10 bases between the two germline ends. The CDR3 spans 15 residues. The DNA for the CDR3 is TGTGCCAGCAGTTTATACCCCGAGCCCACCGGGGAGCTGTTTTTT. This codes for CASSLYPEPTGELFF.

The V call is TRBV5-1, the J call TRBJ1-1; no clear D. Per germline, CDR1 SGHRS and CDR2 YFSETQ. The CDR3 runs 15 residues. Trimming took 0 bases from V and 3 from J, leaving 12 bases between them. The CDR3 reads CASSLGQARDTEAFF. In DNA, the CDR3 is TGCGCCAGCAGCTTGGGCCAGGCCCGGGACACTGAAGCTTTCTTT.

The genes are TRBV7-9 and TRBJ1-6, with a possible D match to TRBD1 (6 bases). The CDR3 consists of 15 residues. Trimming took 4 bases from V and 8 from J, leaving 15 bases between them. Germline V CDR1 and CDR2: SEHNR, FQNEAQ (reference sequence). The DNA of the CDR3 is TGTGCCAGCAGCTACTACAGGGAGGTCGATTCACCCCTCCACTTT. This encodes CASSYYREVDSPLHF. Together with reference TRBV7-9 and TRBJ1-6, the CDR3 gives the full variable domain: DTGVSQNPRHKITKRGQNVTFRCDPISEHNRLYWYRQTLGQGPEFLTYFQNEAQLEKSRLLSDRFSAERPKGSFSTLEIQRTEQGDSAMYLCASSYYREVDSPLHFGNGTRLTVT.

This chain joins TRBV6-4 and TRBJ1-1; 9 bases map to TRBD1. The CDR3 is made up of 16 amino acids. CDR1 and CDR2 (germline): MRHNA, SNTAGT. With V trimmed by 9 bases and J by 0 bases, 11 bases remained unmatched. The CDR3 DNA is TGTGCCAGTCACTGCACCGGGACAGGGCTGAACACTGAAGCTTTCTTT. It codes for CASHCTGTGLNTEAFF.

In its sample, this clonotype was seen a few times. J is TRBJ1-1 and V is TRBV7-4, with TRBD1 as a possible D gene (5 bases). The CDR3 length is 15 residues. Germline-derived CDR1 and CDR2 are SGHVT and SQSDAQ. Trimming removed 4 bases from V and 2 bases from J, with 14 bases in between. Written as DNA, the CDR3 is TGTGCCAGCAGCTACAAGACAGCCCATAACACTGAAGCTTTCTTT. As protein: CASSYKTAHNTEAFF.

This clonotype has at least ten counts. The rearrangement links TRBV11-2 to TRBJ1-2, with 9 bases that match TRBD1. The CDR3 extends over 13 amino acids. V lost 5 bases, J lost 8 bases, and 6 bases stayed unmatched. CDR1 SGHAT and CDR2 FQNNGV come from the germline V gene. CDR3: CASSPDRGGGYTF. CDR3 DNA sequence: TGTGCCAGCAGCCCGGACAGGGGCGGAGGCTACACCTTC.